This T cell receptor beta chain was retrieved from a study of long-term antiretroviral therapy in people with HIV. Overall study results and limits: Subsequent to ART, diversity was augmented yet persisted below that of transplant donor controls. Investigators report no available data on ART adherence, viral resistance or therapy changes.

As to this clone: Its antigen is unidentified.

V was cut by 3 bases and J by 4 bases, with 9 bases left in between. Germline lookup yields CDR1 SNHLY and CDR2 FYNNEI. CDR3 length equals 13 residues. Cryopreserved PBMC numbered roughly 0.9-11 million per sample before DNA extraction. Version v3.0 of the immunoSEQ assay ran at survey level. Repertoires were generated with immunoSEQ multiplex PCR, while TCRdb's copy carries only in-frame clones and drops some. The sample holds 25,000 to 35,000 clones; 85% to 95% are singletons and the top ten take about 3.1%. The sample was unsorted PBMCs, taken 5.3 years after starting antiretroviral therapy. The rearrangement joins TRBV2 to TRBJ1-1; weak D call: TRBD1 (5 bases). The TCR was taken from a man between 50 and 59 years old with HIV. The CDR3 region is CASSERGSTEAFF. CDR3 DNA: TGTGCCAGCAGTGAGAGGGGATCCACTGAAGCTTTCTTT.